These 8 T cell receptor beta chains share one sample of origin, sequenced in a study of T cells in Graves' hyperthyroidism and ophthalmopathy. RNA transcripts yielded amplified TCR beta CDR3 regions. Using the HTBI primer set, a first-round RT-PCR was run on the TCR CDR3. TCRdb called the multiplex PCR reads again in MiXCR, with one record for every CDR3 protein. This table has 550,000 to 700,000 distinct CDR3 sequences, 40% to 55% appearing once. Material for sequencing was peripheral blood or thyroid tissue (not recorded which). The receptors were gathered from an adult woman with Graves' disease, either hyperthyroidism or ophthalmopathy (not recorded which).

There are many counts of this clonotype. V usage is TRBV7-9 and J usage is TRBJ2-7; D is possibly TRBD1 or TRBD2 (6 bases each). Trimming cost V 5 bases and J 5 bases, with 16 bases left between them. Germline values: CDR1 SEHNR, CDR2 FQNEAQ (reference sequence). This CDR3 spans 14 amino acids. The CDR3, as DNA: TGTGCCAGCAGCCCGAGGGGGGTCTTGGACGAGCAGTACTTC. This encodes CASSPRGVLDEQYF.

The sample holds many counts of this clonotype. This chain connects TRBV9 to TRBJ2-2; 7 positions match TRBD1. Germline trimming cut 3 bases from V and 2 bases from J; bases unmatched to any gene: 13. Germline CDR1 SGDLS, CDR2 YYNGEE. CDR3 length: 18 amino acids. The DNA for the CDR3 is TGTGCCAGCAGCGGCAACAGGGGAGCTCTCGGAAACACCGGGGAGCTGTTTTTT. It specifies CASSGNRGALGNTGELFF.

This clonotype came up many times. The rearrangement uses TRBV7-9 and TRBJ1-5, with D uncertain. V gave up 1 base and J gave up 4 bases, with 5 bases separating them. Germline-derived CDR1 and CDR2 are SEHNR and FQNEAQ (reference sequence). This CDR3 comprises 13 residues. This chain's CDR3 is CASSLDDNQPQHF. The DNA for the CDR3 is TGTGCCAGCAGCTTAGACGATAATCAGCCCCAGCATTTT.

This clonotype was seen at least ten times. The J gene is TRBJ1-6, the V gene TRBV12-3 or TRBV12-4; 8 bases are shared with TRBD1. With V trimmed by 7 bases and J by 14 bases, 28 bases remained unmatched. The CDR3 extends over 19 amino acids. The CDR3 sequence: CASTPQAGRDRWFDRALHF. In DNA form, the CDR3 reads TGTGCCAGCACTCCCCAGGCGGGACGGGACAGGTGGTTTGACCGCGCCCTCCACTTT.

This clonotype was seen repeatedly, ten times or more. The chain combines TRBV3-1 with TRBJ1-4; the D gene is possibly TRBD1 (6 bases). The germline V gene has CDR1 LGHDT and CDR2 YNNKEL (reference sequence). With 4 bases removed from V and 8 bases from J, the gap between germline ends came to 17 bases. The CDR3 covers 15 residues. The CDR3, as DNA: TGTGCCAGCAGCCCCGGACAGTTCGGTAGGGAAAAACTGTTTTTT. The encoded protein is CASSPGQFGREKLFF.

The V and J genes are TRBV28 and TRBJ2-2; TRBD1 aligns across 7 bases. V was clipped by 7 bases and J by 3 bases; unmatched bases: 11. The germline gives CDR1 MDHEN, CDR2 SYDVKM. The CDR3 totals 16 residues. CDR3 sequence (DNA): TGTGCCAGCAATCGTCTGACAGGGATCGACACCGGGGAGCTGTTTTTT. Protein sequence: CASNRLTGIDTGELFF.

J is TRBJ2-5 and V is TRBV5-1; D assignment may be TRBD1 or TRBD2 (6 bases each). Trimming stripped 1 base from V and 9 bases from J, with 16 bases between. CDR3 length: 14 residues. Germline V gene lookup returns CDR1 SGHRS and CDR2 YFSETQ. The CDR3 loop reads CASSLRGEGWSQYF. The DNA of the CDR3 is TGCGCCAGCAGCTTGAGGGGGGAAGGATGGTCCCAGTACTTC.

V gene TRBV13 combines with J gene TRBJ2-7; either TRBD1 or TRBD2 may fit D (5 bases each). This CDR3 has 11 residues. The V end was cut by 1 base, the J end by 9 bases, with 7 bases between. CDR1 is PRHDT, CDR2 FYEKMQ, per germline (reference sequence). The CDR3 sequence is CASSLVGRQYF. The CDR3 nucleotides read TGTGCCAGCAGCTTAGTGGGACGGCAGTACTTC. Full variable domain (remainder filled in from reference TRBV13 and TRBJ2-7): AAGVIQSPRHLIKEKRETATLKCYPIPRHDTVYWYQQGPGQDPQFLISFYEKMQSDKGSIPDRFSAQQFSDYHSELNMSSLELGDSALYFCASSLVGRQYFGPGTRLTVT.